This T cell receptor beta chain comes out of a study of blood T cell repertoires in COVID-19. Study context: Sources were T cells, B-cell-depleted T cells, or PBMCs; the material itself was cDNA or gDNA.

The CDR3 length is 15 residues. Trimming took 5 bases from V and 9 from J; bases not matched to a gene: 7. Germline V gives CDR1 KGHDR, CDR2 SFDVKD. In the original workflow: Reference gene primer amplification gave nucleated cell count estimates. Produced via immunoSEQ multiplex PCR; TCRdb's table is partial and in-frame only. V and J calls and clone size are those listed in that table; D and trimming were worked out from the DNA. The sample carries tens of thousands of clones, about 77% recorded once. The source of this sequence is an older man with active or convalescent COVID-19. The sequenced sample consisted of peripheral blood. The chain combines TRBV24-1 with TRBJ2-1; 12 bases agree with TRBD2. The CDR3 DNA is TGTGCCACCAGTGTGTCTAGCGGGAGGGCCGCTGAGCAGTTCTTC. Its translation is CATSVSSGRAAEQFF.